These 21 T cell receptor beta chains were sequenced from one sample in a study of blood T cell repertoires in COVID-19. Produced via immunoSEQ multiplex PCR; TCRdb's table is partial and in-frame only. This sample has 200,000 to 250,000 clones, with 92% found just once. What was sequenced was peripheral blood. All receptors come from a man aged 55 to 70 with COVID-19, enrolled during active disease.

The chain couples TRBV27 to TRBJ2-2; 10 bases align to TRBD2. This CDR3 spans 15 amino acids. The germline V gene encodes CDR1 MNHEY and CDR2 SMNVEV (reference sequence). After removal of 5 bases from V and 4 bases from J, the junction contained 4 bases not matched to a gene. CDR3 coding DNA: TGTGCCAGCAGTGGACTAGCGGCTGTCACCGGGGAGCTGTTTTTT. It specifies CASSGLAAVTGELFF.

This sequence joins TRBV27 and TRBJ1-1, with 12 positions matching TRBD1. V lost 3 bases, J lost 5 bases, and 4 bases stayed unmatched. There are 15 residues in the CDR3. Germline CDR1 and CDR2: MNHEY and SMNVEV (reference sequence). The CDR3 reads CASSFGTGGETEAFF. The CDR3 coding sequence is TGTGCCAGCAGTTTCGGGACAGGGGGCGAGACTGAAGCTTTCTTT.

The V and J genes are TRBV21-1 and TRBJ1-2. TRBV21-1 is assigned pseudogene status. The CDR3 is 13 residues long. The DNA for the CDR3 is TGTGCCAGTAGGACTCTAGCTAACTATGGCTACACCTTC. Protein product: CASRTLANYGYTF.

The rearrangement uses TRBV19 and TRBJ1-5; 9 bases agree with TRBD1. The CDR3 spans 15 residues. With V trimmed by 5 bases and J by 4 bases, 6 bases remained unmatched. Germline-derived CDR1 and CDR2 are LNHDA and SQIVND (reference sequence). The CDR3 protein is CASSPRDRVNQPQHF. The CDR3 DNA follows: TGTGCCAGTAGTCCCCGGGACAGGGTGAATCAGCCCCAGCATTTT.

CDR3 sequence reads: CASSPRGGNTGELFF. The DNA for the CDR3 is TGTGCCAGCAGCCCCCGCGGGGGGAACACCGGGGAGCTGTTTTTT. V gene TRBV9 combines with J gene TRBJ2-2; 7 bases are shared with TRBD2. The CDR3 length is 15 residues. From germline, CDR1 is SGDLS and CDR2 YYNGEE. The V and J ends lost 4 bases and 1 base, in that order; junction bases with no gene match: 4.

The rearrangement uses TRBV5-1 and TRBJ1-2, with a possible D match to TRBD1 (5 bases). Germline V gene sequence: CDR1 SGHRS, CDR2 YFSETQ. V lost 0 bases, J lost 4 bases, and 13 bases lay in between. The CDR3 consists of 15 residues. The CDR3 DNA is TGCGCCAGCAGCTTGGAGGGGTTCGGTAGCTATGGCTACACCTTC. This encodes CASSLEGFGSYGYTF.

J is TRBJ1-3 and V is TRBV23-1; D ambiguous. TRBV23-1 falls under the ORF class, with uncertain function. V was pared by 1 base and J by 0 bases, with 10 bases between. The length of the CDR3 is 16 residues. The CDR3 DNA sequence: TGCGCCAGCAGTCAATTGGGAGTGTGCTCTGGAAACACCATATATTTT. Protein sequence: CASSQLGVCSGNTIYF.

The rearrangement uses TRBV7-8 and TRBJ2-1; 8 bases align to TRBD2. J lost 10 bases, V lost 4 bases, and 15 bases had no gene match. Germline-derived CDR1 and CDR2 are SGHVS and FQNEAQ. The CDR3 sequence is 16 residues long. Here the CDR3 reads CASSSVPAGDVREQFF. The CDR3 nucleotides read TGTGCCAGCAGCTCCGTCCCAGCGGGAGATGTACGGGAGCAGTTCTTC.

This chain links TRBV11-3 with TRBJ1-6; D unclear. Germline-derived CDR1 and CDR2 are SGHNT and YENEEA. The length of the CDR3 is 13 residues. Deletions cut 5 bases from V and 9 bases from J, with 11 bases between. The CDR3 spells CASSLRGSSPLHF. The DNA of the CDR3 is TGTGCCAGCAGCCTCCGTGGTAGTTCACCCCTCCACTTT.

V is TRBV5-4 and J is TRBJ1-4, with D unclear. Trimming pared 2 bases from V and 3 bases from J, leaving 8 bases between. The CDR3 length is 14 residues. Germline CDR1 is SGHNT and CDR2 is YYREEE (reference sequence). This CDR3 is CASSFGLANEKLFF. The CDR3 DNA is TGTGCCAGCAGCTTTGGCCTGGCTAATGAAAAACTGTTTTTT. The full variable domain, in which reference TRBV5-4 and TRBJ1-4 provide the parts outside the CDR3, is ETGVTQSPTHLIKTRGQQVTLRCSSQSGHNTVSWYQQALGQGPQFIFQYYREEENGRGNFPPRFSGLQFPNYSSELNVNALELDDSALYLCASSFGLANEKLFFGSGTQLSVL.

This rearrangement joins TRBV28 to TRBJ1-2; 8 bases map to TRBD1. Germline values: CDR1 MDHEN, CDR2 SYDVKM. J gave up 3 bases and V 4 bases, and 7 bases lay outside the gene matches. CDR3 length: 15 amino acids. The CDR3 loop reads CASSSGQGHHYGYTF. DNA of the CDR3: TGTGCCAGCAGTTCCGGACAGGGCCACCACTATGGCTACACCTTC.

The rearrangement links TRBV5-6 to TRBJ2-3, with 10 bases identical to TRBD2. After removal of 4 bases from V and 3 bases from J, the junction contained 8 bases not matched to a gene. This CDR3 comprises 16 residues. Germline loops: CDR1 SGHDT, CDR2 YYEEEE. The CDR3 sequence: CASSHPGTSVTDTQYF. CDR3 nucleotides: TGTGCCAGCAGCCATCCCGGGACTAGCGTTACAGATACGCAGTATTTT. The entire variable domain, with the rest obtained from reference TRBV5-6 and TRBJ2-3, is as follows: DAGVTQSPTHLIKTRGQQVTLRCSPKSGHDTVSWYQQALGQGPQFIFQYYEEEERQRGNFPDRFSGHQFPNYSSELNVNALLLGDSALYLCASSHPGTSVTDTQYFGPGTRLTVL.

This clone is a singleton in its sample. The gene calls are TRBV18 and TRBJ2-7, with D perhaps TRBD2 (6 bases). In germline, CDR1 is KGHSH, CDR2 LQKENI. Trimming shortened V by 6 bases and J by 3 bases, and 18 bases separated the two germline ends. The CDR3 has 15 residues. CDR3 DNA: TGTGCCAGCTCGCAGAATCGGGAGACGATCTACGAGCAGTACTTC. As protein: CASSQNRETIYEQYF.

This chain connects TRBV25-1 to TRBJ1-5, with TRBD1 matching 9 bases. J was trimmed by 4 bases and V by 3 bases; bases with no gene match: 4. The germline V gene encodes CDR1 MGHDK and CDR2 SYGVNS. The CDR3 is made up of 15 amino acids. CDR3 in DNA: TGTGCCAGCAGTGATTTCGGACAGGGGAATCAGCCCCAGCATTTT. It codes for CASSDFGQGNQPQHF. Complete variable domain (other parts from reference TRBV25-1 and TRBJ1-5): EADIYQTPRYLVIGTGKKITLECSQTMGHDKMYWYQQDPGMELHLIHYSYGVNSTEKGDLSSESTVSRIRTEHFPLTLESARPSHTSQYLCASSDFGQGNQPQHFGDGTRLSIL.

CDR3 nucleotide sequence: TGTGCCAGCAGCCCAGACAGGGGGTTGACTGAAGCTTTCTTT. This gives the protein CASSPDRGLTEAFF. This sequence joins TRBV6-5 and TRBJ1-1; TRBD1 agrees at 9 bases. The CDR3 is 14 residues long. V shed 6 bases and J 5 bases; nucleotides not matched to a gene: 7. CDR1 is MNHEY, CDR2 SVGAGI, per germline.

This clone was detected once. The rearrangement links TRBV16 to TRBJ2-7, with D maybe TRBD2 (6 bases). CDR1 is KGHSY and CDR2 is FQNENV in the germline V gene. The V gene lost 0 bases and the J gene lost 2 bases, with 8 bases spanning the gap. The CDR3 sequence is 14 residues long. The CDR3 region is CASSQSRGAYEQYF. DNA for the CDR3: TGTGCCAGCAGCCAATCGCGCGGGGCCTACGAGCAGTACTTC.

The chain recombines TRBV19 with TRBJ1-4; TRBD1 matches 9 bases. The CDR3 runs to 19 residues. The J segment lost 3 bases and the V segment lost 4 bases, leaving 15 bases of the junction unmatched. The germline V gene has CDR1 LNHDA and CDR2 SQIVND (reference sequence). CDR3 bases: TGTGCCAGTAGTACCGAGGGTAACAGGGGGCGCCTTGCTAATGAAAAACTGTTTTTT. Residues: CASSTEGNRGRLANEKLFF.

The chain is built from TRBV15 and TRBJ2-5; TRBD1 matches 8 bases. After removal of 3 bases from V and 3 bases from J, the junction contained 6 bases not matched to a gene. The CDR3 runs to 15 residues. Per germline, CDR1 LNHNV and CDR2 YYDKDF (reference sequence). CDR3 bases: TGTGCCACCAGCAGGTCGGGACAGGCCAAAGAGACCCAGTACTTC. Amino acids: CATSRSGQAKETQYF. Variable domain in full (rest from reference TRBV15 and TRBJ2-5): DAMVIQNPRYQVTQFGKPVTLSCSQTLNHNVMYWYQQKSSQAPKLLFHYYDKDFNNEADTPDNFQSRRPNTSFCFLDIRSPGLGDTAMYLCATSRSGQAKETQYFGPGTRLLVL.

The rearrangement uses TRBV6-4 and TRBJ1-2, with D uncertain. Germline lookup yields CDR1 MRHNA and CDR2 SNTAGT. This CDR3 region has 14 residues. The V and J ends lost 0 bases and 5 bases respectively, with 10 bases between them. The CDR3 region is CASSDSAGLYGYTF. CDR3 coding DNA: TGTGCCAGCAGTGACTCGGCGGGCCTTTATGGCTACACCTTC.

The CDR3 sequence is CATSDPRTASNQPQHF. DNA for the CDR3: TGTGCCACCAGTGATCCGCGGACAGCGTCCAATCAGCCCCAGCATTTT. The gene calls are TRBV24-1 and TRBJ1-5; TRBD1 is a possible D gene (6 bases). In germline, CDR1 is KGHDR, CDR2 SFDVKD. Trimming took off 3 bases at V and 3 bases at J, with 14 bases between the two ends. The CDR3 contains 16 residues.

The chain couples TRBV3-1 (or the pseudogene TRBV3-2) to TRBJ1-2, with TRBD1 identical over 8 bases. The germline V gene has CDR1 LGHDT and CDR2 YNNKEL (reference sequence). This CDR3 is built from 13 residues. CDR3 DNA sequence: TGTCCCTCGACAGGGGACACGAGGGGGGGCTACACCTTC. It codes for CPSTGDTRGGYTF.